This T cell receptor (beta chain) was profiled in a study of T cell repertoires in cytomegalovirus infection. As regards this clonotype: Its cognate antigen is unknown.

The CDR3 is made up of 14 amino acids. J was trimmed by 8 bases and V by 4 bases; bases with no gene match: 6. Germline loops: CDR1 MNHNS, CDR2 SASEGT. TCRdb called the reads again in MiXCR, with one record for every CDR3 protein. The sample has about 110,000 distinct CDR3 sequences, under 30% seen once; the top ten hold roughly 81%. The starting material was CD8+ T cells from cultured PBMCs, obtained from culture after CMV antigen stimulation. The TCR was taken from a human donor in good health (CMV status not recorded). Some clones in this sample may be carry-over from other donors' samples. The chain joins TRBV6-1 to TRBJ1-4; 8 nucleotides align to TRBD1. For the CDR3, the DNA is TGTGCCAGCAGTGTATGGACAGGGATAGAAAAACTGTTTTTT. This encodes CASSVWTGIEKLFF.